This TCR beta chain was sequenced in a study of T-cell reconstitution after alpha-beta-depleted transplantation in children. Regarding the study as a whole: By one year post-transplant, T-cell counts and diversity largely arose from T cells that were newly produced. By about two months after transplant, alpha-beta T cells reportedly arose from several hundred graft clones that had expanded.

CDR1 is DFQATT and CDR2 is SNEGSKA in the germline V gene (reference sequence). This CDR3 is 14 amino acids long. Trimming at V came to 6 bases and at J to 3 bases, leaving 10 bases not matched to a gene. Construction of the TCRbeta library involved unique molecular identifiers. TCRdb called the PCR reads again in MiXCR, with one record for every CDR3 protein. This sample has approximately 300,000 distinct CDR3 sequences, with almost 8% found just once. This clonotype was counted ten times or more. What it recognizes is unknown. This receptor was taken from a female patient aged 2-9 years who had a stem cell transplant for Fanconi anemia, so the T cells may come from the graft donor. J is TRBJ1-1 and V is TRBV20-1, with TRBD1 matching over 7 bases. Sequencing was performed on peripheral blood, taken 360 days after TCRalphabeta/CD19-depleted stem cell transplant. The CDR3 is CSATDRRFDTEAFF. DNA for the CDR3: TGCAGTGCAACGGACAGGAGGTTTGACACTGAAGCTTTCTTT.